This T cell receptor (beta chain) was retrieved from a study of Ad26.COV2.S vaccination and SARS-CoV-2 variants. Whole-study findings and limits: While placebo recipients had lower spike-specific TCR breadth, vaccine recipients had more. Researchers cautioned that TCR breadth and depth analyses may have underestimated total T cell responses. Once vaccination had occurred, spike-specific CD8+ and CD4+ T cell responses reportedly showed substantial breadth. Non-spike TCR breadth was similar in vaccine and placebo recipients.

Germline loops: CDR1 SGHVS, CDR2 FNYEAQ. J gave up 0 bases and V 4 bases, and 12 bases lay outside the gene matches. The CDR3 has 18 residues. Data came from immunoSEQ multiplex PCR; TCRdb stores just in-frame clones and leaves some out. The sample holds some 180,000 clones, roughly 85% seen once. Concerning this clone itself: Antigen: not known.

Here the sequenced sample was peripheral blood, taken after recovery from COVID-19. The sequence derives from a human donor who had recovered from COVID-19. The rearrangement links TRBV7-6 to TRBJ2-7; 10 positions agree with TRBD2. The CDR3 DNA sequence: TGTGCCAGCAGCTCAGTACTAGCGGGAAGGGGGAGCTCCTACGAGCAGTACTTC. This gives the protein CASSSVLAGRGSSYEQYF. Full variable domain (missing parts from reference TRBV7-6 and TRBJ2-7): GAGVSQSPRYKVTKRGQDVALRCDPISGHVSLYWYRQALGQGPEFLTYFNYEAQQDKSGLPNDRFSAERPEGSISTLTIQRTEQRDSAMYRCASSSVLAGRGSSYEQYFGPGTRLTVT.